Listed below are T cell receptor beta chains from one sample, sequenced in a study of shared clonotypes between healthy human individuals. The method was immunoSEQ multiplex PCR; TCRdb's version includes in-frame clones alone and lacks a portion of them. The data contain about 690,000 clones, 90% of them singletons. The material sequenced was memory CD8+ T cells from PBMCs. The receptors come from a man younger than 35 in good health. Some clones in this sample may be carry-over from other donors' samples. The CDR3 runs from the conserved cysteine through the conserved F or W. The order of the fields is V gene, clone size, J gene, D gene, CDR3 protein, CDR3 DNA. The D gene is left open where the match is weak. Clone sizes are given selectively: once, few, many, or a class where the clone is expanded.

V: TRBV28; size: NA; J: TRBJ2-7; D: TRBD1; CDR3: CASRRTGASYEQYF; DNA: TGTGCCAGCAGGCGGACAGGGGCCTCATACGAGCAGTACTTC
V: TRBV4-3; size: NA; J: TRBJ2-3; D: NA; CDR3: CASSQEWRANTQYF; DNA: TGCGCCAGCAGCCAAGAATGGAGGGCAAATACGCAGTATTTT
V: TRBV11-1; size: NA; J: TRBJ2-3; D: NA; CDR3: CASRFEFSTDTQYF; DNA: TGTGCCAGCAGGTTCGAATTTAGCACAGATACGCAGTATTTT
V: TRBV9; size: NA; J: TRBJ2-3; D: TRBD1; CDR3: CASSGTGATDTQYF; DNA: TGTGCCAGCAGCGGGACAGGGGCCACAGATACGCAGTATTTT
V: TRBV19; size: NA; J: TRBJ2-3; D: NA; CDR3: CASSIVLGLTDTQYF; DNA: TGTGCCAGTAGTATAGTACTAGGACTCACAGATACGCAGTATTTT
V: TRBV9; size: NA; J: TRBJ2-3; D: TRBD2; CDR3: CASSVTSGSTDTQYF; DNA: TGTGCCAGCAGCGTAACTAGCGGCTCCACAGATACGCAGTATTTT
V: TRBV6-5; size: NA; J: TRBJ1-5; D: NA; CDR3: CASTVRRGW; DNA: TGTGCCAGCACCGTTAGAAGAGGGTGG
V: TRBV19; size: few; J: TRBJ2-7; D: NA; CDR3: CASSGRLLDEQYF; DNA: TGTGCCAGTAGCGGACGCCTGTTGGACGAGCAGTACTTC
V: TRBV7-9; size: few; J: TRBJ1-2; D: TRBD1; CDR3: CASSRGQGNQYGYTF; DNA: TGTGCCAGCAGCCGAGGACAGGGGAACCAATATGGCTACACCTTC
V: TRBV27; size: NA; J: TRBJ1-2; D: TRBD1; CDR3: CASSLTARGYYGYTF; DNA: TGTGCCAGCAGTTTAACGGCCAGGGGGTACTATGGCTACACCTTC
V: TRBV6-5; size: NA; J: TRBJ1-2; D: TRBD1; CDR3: CAILQGPNYGYTF; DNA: TGTGCCATCCTACAGGGGCCTAACTATGGCTACACCTTC
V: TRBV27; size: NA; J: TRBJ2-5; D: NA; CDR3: CASSSYLQDGGGETQYF; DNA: TGTGCCAGCAGTAGCTACCTCCAGGACGGTGGGGGAGAGACCCAGTACTTC
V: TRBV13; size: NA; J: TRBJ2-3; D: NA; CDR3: CASGSVGRMSTDTQYF; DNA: TGTGCCAGCGGCTCAGTGGGCAGGATGAGTACAGATACGCAGTATTTT
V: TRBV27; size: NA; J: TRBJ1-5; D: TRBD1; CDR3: CASSFSTGVWNQPQHF; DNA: TGTGCCAGCAGTTTCTCAACAGGGGTTTGGAATCAGCCCCAGCATTTT
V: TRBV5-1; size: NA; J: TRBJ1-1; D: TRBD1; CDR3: CASSKPGQLNTEAFF; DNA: TGCGCCAGCAGCAAACCGGGACAGTTGAACACTGAAGCTTTCTTT
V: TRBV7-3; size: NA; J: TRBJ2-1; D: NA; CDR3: CASSLGAVISYNEQFF; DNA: TGTGCCAGCAGCTTAGGGGCGGTGATCTCCTACAATGAGCAGTTCTTC
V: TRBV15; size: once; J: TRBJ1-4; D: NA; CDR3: CATSREDLGKEKLFF; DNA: TGTGCCACCAGCAGAGAAGACCTGGGAAAGGAAAAACTGTTTTTT
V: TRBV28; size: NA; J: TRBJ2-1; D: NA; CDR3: CASSLTGAVYNEQFF; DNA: TGTGCCAGCAGTTTGACGGGAGCGGTCTACAATGAGCAGTTCTTC
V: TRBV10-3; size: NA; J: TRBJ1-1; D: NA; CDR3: CAISDTNRVPPEAFF; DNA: TGTGCCATCAGTGACACAAACAGGGTCCCACCTGAAGCTTTCTTT
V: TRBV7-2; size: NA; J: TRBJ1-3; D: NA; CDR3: CASSLEIKPGTGNTIYF; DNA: TGTGCCAGCAGCTTAGAAATCAAGCCAGGGACTGGAAACACCATATATTTT
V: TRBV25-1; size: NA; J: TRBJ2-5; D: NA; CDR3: CASSPDEMQETQYF; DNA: TGTGCCAGCAGTCCCGACGAGATGCAAGAGACCCAGTACTTC
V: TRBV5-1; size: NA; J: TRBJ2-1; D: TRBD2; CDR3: CASSLLAGKYNEQFF; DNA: TGCGCCAGCAGCTTGCTAGCGGGGAAGTACAATGAGCAGTTCTTC
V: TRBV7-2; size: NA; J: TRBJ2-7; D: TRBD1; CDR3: CASSRDRGPYEQYF; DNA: TGTGCCAGCAGTCGTGACAGGGGGCCCTACGAGCAGTACTTC
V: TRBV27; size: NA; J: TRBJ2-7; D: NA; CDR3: CASSPPPKQYF; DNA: TGTGCCAGCAGTCCCCCCCCCAAGCAGTACTTC
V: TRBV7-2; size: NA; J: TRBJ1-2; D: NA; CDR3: CASSLGWPPGISYTF; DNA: TGTGCCAGCAGCTTGGGTTGGCCGCCAGGGATAAGCTACACCTTC
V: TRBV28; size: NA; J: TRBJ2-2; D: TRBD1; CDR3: CASSHPDRVGTGELFF; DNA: TGTGCCAGCAGTCATCCGGACAGGGTGGGGACCGGGGAGCTGTTTTTT
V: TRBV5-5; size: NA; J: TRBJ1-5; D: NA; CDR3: CASSSLRDHNQPQHF; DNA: TGTGCCAGCAGCTCCCTCCGGGACCACAATCAGCCCCAGCATTTT
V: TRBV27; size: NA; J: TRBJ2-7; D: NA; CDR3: CASSWSSSYEQYF; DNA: TGTGCCAGCAGTTGGAGCAGCTCCTACGAGCAGTACTTC
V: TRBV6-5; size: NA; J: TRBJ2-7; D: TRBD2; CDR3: CASSPRGGRYEQYF; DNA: TGTGCCAGCAGTCCCCGCGGGGGGCGATACGAGCAGTACTTC
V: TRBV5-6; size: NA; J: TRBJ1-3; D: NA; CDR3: CASSLGGTIYF; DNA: TGTGCCAGCAGCTTGGGGGGAACCATATATTTT
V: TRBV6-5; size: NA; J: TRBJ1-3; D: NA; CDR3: CASSYSGGVGNTIYF; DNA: TGTGCCAGCAGTTACTCGGGCGGTGTCGGAAACACCATATATTTT
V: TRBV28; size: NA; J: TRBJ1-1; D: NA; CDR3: CASSRTTEAFF; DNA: TGTGCCAGCAGTCGGACGACTGAAGCTTTCTTT
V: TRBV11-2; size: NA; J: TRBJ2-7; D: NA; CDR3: CASSLVGSASEQYF; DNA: TGTGCCAGCAGCTTAGTGGGTAGCGCGAGCGAGCAGTACTTC
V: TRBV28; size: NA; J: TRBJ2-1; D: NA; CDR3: CASATIYNEQFF; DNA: TGTGCCTCCGCAACGATATACAATGAGCAGTTCTTC
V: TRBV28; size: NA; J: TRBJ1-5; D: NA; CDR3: CASTSAVRGRVQPQHF; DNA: TGTGCCAGCACCTCAGCGGTCCGGGGGCGCGTTCAGCCCCAGCATTTT
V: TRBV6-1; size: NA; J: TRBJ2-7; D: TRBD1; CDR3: CASSEAPPGTGYYEQYF; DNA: TGTGCCAGCAGTGAAGCTCCTCCGGGGACAGGGTACTACGAGCAGTACTTC
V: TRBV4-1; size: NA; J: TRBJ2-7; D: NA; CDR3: CASSPSTDAAYEQCF; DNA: TGCGCCAGCAGCCCTTCGACGGACGCCGCCTACGAGCAGTGCTTC
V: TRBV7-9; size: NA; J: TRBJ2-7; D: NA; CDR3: CASRADRYEQYF; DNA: TGTGCCAGCAGAGCAGACAGGTACGAGCAGTACTTC
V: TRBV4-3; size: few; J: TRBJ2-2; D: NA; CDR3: CASSQDISGSGTGELFF; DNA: TGCGCCAGCAGCCAAGATATTTCGGGGAGTGGCACCGGGGAGCTGTTTTTT
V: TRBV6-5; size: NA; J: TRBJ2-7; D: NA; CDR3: CASSPDTTYEQYF; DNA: TGTGCCAGCAGCCCGGACACCACCTACGAGCAGTACTTC
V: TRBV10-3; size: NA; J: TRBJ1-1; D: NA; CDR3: CAIRGRLNTEAFF; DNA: TGTGCCATCAGAGGCCGCCTGAACACTGAAGCTTTCTTT
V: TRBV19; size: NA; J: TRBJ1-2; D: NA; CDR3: CAVDSHYGYTF; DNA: TGTGCGGTAGACAGCCACTATGGCTACACCTTC
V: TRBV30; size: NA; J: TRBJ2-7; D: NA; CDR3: CAWSVGDRRTYEQYF; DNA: TGTGCCTGGAGTGTAGGGGACCGCCGCACCTACGAGCAGTACTTC
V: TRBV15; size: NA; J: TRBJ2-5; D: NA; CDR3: CATSAGRGFETQYF; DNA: TGTGCCACCAGCGCCGGGCGGGGTTTCGAGACCCAGTACTTC
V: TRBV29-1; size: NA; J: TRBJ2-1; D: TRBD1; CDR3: CSVEGGQGSYNEQFF; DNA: TGCAGCGTTGAAGGGGGACAGGGGTCCTACAATGAGCAGTTCTTC
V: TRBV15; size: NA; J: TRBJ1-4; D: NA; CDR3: CASSTRFNEKLFF; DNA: TGTGCCTCTTCGACACGGTTTAATGAAAAACTGTTTTTT
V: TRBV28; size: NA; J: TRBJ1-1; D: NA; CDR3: CASSPRAGLRAFF; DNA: TGTGCCAGCAGTCCCCGGGCAGGGTTACGAGCTTTCTTT
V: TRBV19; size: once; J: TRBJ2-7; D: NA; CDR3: CASSPFGTKAYEQYF; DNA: TGTGCCAGTAGTCCGTTCGGGACAAAGGCCTACGAGCAGTACTTC
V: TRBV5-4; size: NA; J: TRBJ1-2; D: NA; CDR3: CASSLDGTYGYTF; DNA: TGTGCCAGCAGCCTGGACGGGACCTATGGCTACACCTTC
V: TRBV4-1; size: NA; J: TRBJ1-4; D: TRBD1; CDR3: CASSQAHRGLGEKLFF; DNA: TGCGCCAGCAGCCAAGCTCACAGGGGGCTTGGTGAAAAACTGTTTTTT
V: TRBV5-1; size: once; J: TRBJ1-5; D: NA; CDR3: CASSGGYGQPQHF; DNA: TGCGCCAGCAGCGGGGGGTACGGTCAGCCCCAGCATTTT
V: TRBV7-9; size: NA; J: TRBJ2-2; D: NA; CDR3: CASSLVIQVNTGELFF; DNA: TGTGCCAGCAGCTTAGTAATTCAGGTGAACACCGGGGAGCTGTTTTTT
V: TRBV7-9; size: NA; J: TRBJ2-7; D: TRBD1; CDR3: CASSTPGQGTYEQYF; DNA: TGTGCCAGCAGCACTCCCGGACAGGGAACTTACGAGCAGTACTTC
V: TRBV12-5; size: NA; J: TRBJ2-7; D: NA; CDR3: CASGLGYEQYF; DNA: TGTGCTAGTGGTTTGGGGTACGAGCAGTACTTC